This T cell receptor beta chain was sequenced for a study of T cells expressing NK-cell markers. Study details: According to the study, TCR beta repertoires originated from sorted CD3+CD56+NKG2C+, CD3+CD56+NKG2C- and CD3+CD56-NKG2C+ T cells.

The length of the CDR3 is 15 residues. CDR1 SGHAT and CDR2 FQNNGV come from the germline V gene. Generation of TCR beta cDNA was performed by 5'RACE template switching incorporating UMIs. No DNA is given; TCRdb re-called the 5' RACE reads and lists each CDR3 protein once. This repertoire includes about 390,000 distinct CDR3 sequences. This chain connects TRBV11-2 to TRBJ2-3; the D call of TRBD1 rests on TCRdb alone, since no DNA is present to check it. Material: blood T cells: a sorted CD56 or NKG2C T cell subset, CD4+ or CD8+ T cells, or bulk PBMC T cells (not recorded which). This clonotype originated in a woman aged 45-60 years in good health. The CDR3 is CASSFPGGPGGTQYF.